Included here is one T cell receptor beta chain sequence, with context. This sample was taken from a study of control samples from healthy donors and cancer patients. The length of the CDR3 is 20 residues. V gave up 2 bases and J gave up 4 bases, with 28 bases separating them. Germline assignment: CDR1 SGHNT and CDR2 YYREEE (reference sequence). The repertoire was sequenced with immunoSEQ multiplex PCR; TCRdb's copy has only in-frame clones and lacks some. The sample lists 85,000 to 100,000 clones, approximately 95% occurring once. The source material was blood. This clonotype originated in a man younger than 35 in good health. The chain uses TRBV5-4 and TRBJ2-1, with D possibly TRBD1 on 5 matching bases. In DNA form, the CDR3 reads TGTGCCAGCAGCTTTAGGGATGGCGGAGTCAGGGAAGACGTTTACAATGAGCAGTTCTTC. As protein: CASSFRDGGVREDVYNEQFF.